These 11 T cell receptor beta chains were sequenced from one sample in a study of siplizumab effects on memory and regulatory T cells. Libraries were prepared by immunoSEQ multiplex PCR; TCRdb keeps only in-frame clonotypes and omits some of them. The sample has more than 85,000 clones, about 91% seen once; the top ten hold around 2.6%. The specimen was CD4+ T cells sorted from blood. Source of these receptors: a human donor in good health. Some clones in this sample may be carry-over from other donors' samples.

The V and J genes are TRBV18 and TRBJ2-7, with D possibly TRBD1 on 6 matching bases. Looked up from germline, CDR1 is KGHSH and CDR2 is LQKENI. The CDR3 has 14 amino acids. V lost 3 bases, J lost 1 base, and 10 bases lay in between. The chain's CDR3 is CASSPTGSSYEQYF. The CDR3 DNA sequence: TGTGCCAGCTCACCGACAGGATCGTCCTACGAGCAGTACTTC.

In DNA form, the CDR3 reads TGTGCCAGCAGTGAAGACTGGACTTTAGGTGAGCAGTTCTTC. Protein product: CASSEDWTLGEQFF. The chain combines TRBV11-2 with TRBJ2-1; tentative D call: TRBD2 (5 bases). This CDR3 has 14 residues. Germline CDR1 SGHAT, CDR2 FQNNGV. The ends were cut back, 6 bases at V and 9 bases at J, with 18 bases in the middle.

This clone has just a few counts. This chain connects TRBV18 to TRBJ1-1, with 9 bases identical to TRBD1. V shed 3 bases and J 6 bases; nucleotides not matched to a gene: 5. Per germline, CDR1 KGHSH and CDR2 LQKENI. The CDR3 sequence is 14 residues long. CDR3 in DNA: TGTGCCAGCTCACCCGGGACAGGGAGGTCTGAAGCTTTCTTT. It specifies CASSPGTGRSEAFF.

In its sample, this clone was seen once. CDR3 residues: CASSPRTSGSAGDGEQFF. The CDR3 region has the DNA TGTGCCAGTAGTCCCAGGACTAGCGGGAGTGCCGGTGATGGTGAGCAGTTCTTC. J is TRBJ2-1 and V is TRBV19; 13 bases agree with TRBD2. Unmatched junction bases numbered 16, after V lost 5 bases and J lost 9 bases. The germline V gene encodes CDR1 LNHDA and CDR2 SQIVND (reference sequence). There are 18 residues in the CDR3.

CDR3 bases: TGTGCCAGCAGGACAGGGGAATCGGGCTCCTGGGAGCTGTTTTTT. The encoded protein is CASRTGESGSWELFF. The gene calls are TRBV6-5 and TRBJ2-2, with 8 positions matching TRBD1. Trimming cost V 6 bases and J 9 bases; bases outside gene matches: 12. Germline CDR1 MNHEY, CDR2 SVGAGI. The CDR3 has 15 amino acids.

The V and J genes are TRBV2 and TRBJ1-2; weak D call: TRBD1 (5 bases). In germline, CDR1 is SNHLY, CDR2 FYNNEI. The CDR3 has 13 residues. The V and J ends lost 6 bases and 8 bases respectively, with 16 bases between them. CDR3 in DNA: TGTGCCAGCAGGAACCCAGGGAATGGAGGCTACACCTTC. Translated: CASRNPGNGGYTF. The full variable domain, completed using reference TRBV2 and TRBJ1-2, is EPEVTQTPSHQVTQMGQEVILRCVPISNHLYFYWYRQILGQKVEFLVSFYNNEISEKSEIFDDQFSVERPDGSNFTLKIRSTKLEDSAMYFCASRNPGNGGYTFGSGTRLTVV.

This clone was recorded only once. This rearrangement joins TRBV5-1 to TRBJ1-2; D is uncertain. CDR1 and CDR2 (germline): SGHRS, YFSETQ. Between the trimmed V and J ends, which lost 0 bases and 6 bases, there was a span of 15 bases. The CDR3 runs to 15 residues. The CDR3 sequence: CASSLVSTAEHGYTF. The CDR3 bases are TGCGCCAGCAGCTTGGTATCTACTGCGGAGCATGGCTACACCTTC.

The V and J genes are TRBV27 and TRBJ2-7; 8 nucleotides line up with TRBD1. Germline V lookup: CDR1 MNHEY, CDR2 SMNVEV (reference sequence). J was trimmed by 0 bases and V by 4 bases; bases with no gene match: 5. This CDR3 spans 15 amino acids. This CDR3 is CASSYLGQGSYEQYF. In nucleotides, the CDR3 is TGTGCCAGCAGTTACCTTGGACAGGGCTCCTACGAGCAGTACTTC.

The chain combines TRBV11-3 with TRBJ2-3, with D perhaps given as TRBD1 or TRBD2 (5 bases each). Germline values: CDR1 SGHNT, CDR2 YENEEA. V lost 4 bases and J lost 3, with 14 bases in between. CDR3 size: 15 residues. The CDR3 nucleotides are TGTGCCAGCAGCTATGGGGCTTCGGGGACAGATACGCAGTATTTT. It specifies CASSYGASGTDTQYF.

This rearrangement joins TRBV11-3 to TRBJ2-2; D perhaps matches TRBD1 (6 bases). The germline V and J ends were trimmed by 5 bases and 0 bases, with 19 bases remaining between them. This CDR3 spans 18 amino acids. The V gene's germline CDR1 is SGHNT and CDR2 YENEEA. CDR3 sequence (DNA): TGTGCCAGCAGCGGGGGCCGGGACCACAACGCGAACACCGGGGAGCTGTTTTTT. It translates to CASSGGRDHNANTGELFF.

This rearrangement joins TRBV6-6 to TRBJ1-1; TRBD1 is a possible D gene (6 bases). Germline V gene lookup returns CDR1 MNHNY and CDR2 SVGAGI (reference sequence). The V end was cut by 7 bases, the J end by 5 bases, with 17 bases between. The CDR3 is made up of 14 amino acids. CDR3 nucleotides: TGTGCCAGCATAATGGGGGGCTCACGGACTGAAGCTTTCTTT. Its protein is CASIMGGSRTEAFF.